This T cell receptor (beta chain) was retrieved from a study of T cells expressing NK-cell markers. Study-level results: Several donors' CD3+CD56-NKG2C+ cells were dominated by the same clonotypes.

After re-calling the 5' RACE reads, TCRdb lists one entry per CDR3 protein, DNA absent. Its table records about 170,000 distinct CDR3 sequences. Concerning this clonotype: What it binds is not known.

The CDR3 length is 17 residues. Per germline, CDR1 SGHNT and CDR2 YYREEE (reference sequence). The chain joins TRBV5-4 to TRBJ2-1; TCRdb picks TRBD2, but there is no DNA to check that call. This TCR came from a man aged 18-70 years in good health. The sample comprised blood T cells: a sorted CD56 or NKG2C T cell subset, CD4+ or CD8+ T cells, or bulk PBMC T cells (not recorded which). The CDR3 is CASSLATGGGLYNEQFF.